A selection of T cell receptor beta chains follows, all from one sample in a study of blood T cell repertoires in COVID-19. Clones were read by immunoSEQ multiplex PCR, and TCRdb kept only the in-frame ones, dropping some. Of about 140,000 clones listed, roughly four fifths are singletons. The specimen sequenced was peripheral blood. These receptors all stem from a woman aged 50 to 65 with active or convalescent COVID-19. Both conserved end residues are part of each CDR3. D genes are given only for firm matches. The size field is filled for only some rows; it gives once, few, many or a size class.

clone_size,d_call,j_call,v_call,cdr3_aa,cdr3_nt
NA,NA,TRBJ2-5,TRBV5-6,CASTRGSETQYF,TGTGCCAGCACCAGAGGGTCCGAGACCCAGTACTTC
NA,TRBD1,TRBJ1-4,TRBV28,CASSSGQGYEKLFF,TGTGCCAGCAGTTCGGGACAGGGATATGAAAAACTGTTTTTT
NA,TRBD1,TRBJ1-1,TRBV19,CASRDGQGGNTEAFF,TGTGCCAGTAGAGATGGACAGGGCGGGAACACTGAAGCTTTCTTT
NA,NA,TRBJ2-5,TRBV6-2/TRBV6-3,CASSGLGETQYF,TGTGCCAGCAGCGGACTGGGGGAGACCCAGTACTTC
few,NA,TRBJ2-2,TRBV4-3,CASSPRLTTGELFF,TGCGCCAGCAGCCCCCGACTTACCACCGGGGAGCTGTTTTTT
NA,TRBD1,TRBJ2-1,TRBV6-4,CAKGKERTGDFYNEQFF,TGTGCCAAGGGTAAGGAAAGGACAGGGGATTTTTACAATGAGCAGTTCTTC
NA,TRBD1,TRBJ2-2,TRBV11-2,CASSPWDRRTGELFF,TGTGCCAGCAGCCCCTGGGACAGGCGAACCGGGGAGCTGTTTTTT
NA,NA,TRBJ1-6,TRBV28,CASSLRRSDSPLHF,TGTGCCAGCAGTTTACGGCGTAGCGATTCACCCCTCCACTTT
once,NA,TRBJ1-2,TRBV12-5,CASGLPKRDSSYGYTF,TGTGCTAGTGGTCTCCCTAAGCGGGACTCCTCCTATGGCTACACCTTC
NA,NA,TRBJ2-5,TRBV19,CASSLVGGETQYF,TGTGCCAGTAGTCTCGTTGGCGGAGAGACCCAGTACTTC
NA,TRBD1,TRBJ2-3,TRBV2,CASSGGQSPSTDTQYF,TGTGCCAGCAGTGGGGGACAGTCCCCTAGCACAGATACGCAGTATTTT
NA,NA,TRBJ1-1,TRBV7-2,CASSYTGSGNTEAFF,TGTGCCAGCAGCTATACAGGGTCCGGGAACACTGAAGCTTTCTTT
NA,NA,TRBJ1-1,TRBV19,CASRSNRDKTEAFF,TGTGCCAGTAGATCGAACAGGGATAAGACTGAAGCTTTCTTT
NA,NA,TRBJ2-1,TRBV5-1,CASSPREGSYNEQFF,TGCGCCAGCAGCCCCCGAGAGGGATCATACAATGAGCAGTTCTTC
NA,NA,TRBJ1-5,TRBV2,CASSEWGGQGQPQHF,TGTGCCAGCAGTGAGTGGGGGGGCCAGGGTCAGCCCCAGCATTTT
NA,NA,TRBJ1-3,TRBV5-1,CASSLPTENSGNTIYF,TGCGCCAGCAGCCTACCGACGGAGAACTCTGGAAACACCATATATTTT
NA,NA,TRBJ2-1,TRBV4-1,CASSQDPGSGDEQFF,TGCGCCAGCAGCCAAGATCCCGGGAGTGGGGATGAGCAGTTCTTC
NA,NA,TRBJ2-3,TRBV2,CASSLRVSTDTQYF,TGTGCCAGCAGCCTCAGGGTTAGCACAGATACGCAGTATTTT
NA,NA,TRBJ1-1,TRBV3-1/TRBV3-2,CASSHSGVSEAFF,TGTGCCAGCAGCCATTCAGGGGTCTCTGAAGCTTTCTTT
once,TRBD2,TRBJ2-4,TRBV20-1,CSASGLAGDKNIQYF,TGCAGTGCTAGTGGGCTAGCGGGCGACAAAAACATTCAGTACTTC
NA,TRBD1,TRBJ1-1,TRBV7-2,CASSIQGAGTEAFF,TGTGCCAGCAGCATACAGGGGGCAGGCACTGAAGCTTTCTTT
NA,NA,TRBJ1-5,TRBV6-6,CASSYDWNQPQHF,TGTGCCAGCAGTTACGACTGGAATCAGCCCCAGCATTTT
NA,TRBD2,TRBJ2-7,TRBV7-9,CASSLARASGRNEQYF,TGTGCCAGCAGCTTAGCTCGGGCTAGCGGGAGGAACGAGCAGTACTTC
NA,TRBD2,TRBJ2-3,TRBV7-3,CASSAGLQKPTDTQYF,TGTGCCAGCAGCGCGGGACTACAAAAACCCACAGATACGCAGTATTTT
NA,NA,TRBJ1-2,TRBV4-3,CASSQDLGGYGYTF,TGCGCCAGCAGCCAAGATTTAGGAGGGTATGGCTACACCTTC
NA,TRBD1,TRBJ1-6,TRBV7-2,CASSSRTGGNNSPLHF,TGTGCCAGCAGCTCCCGGACAGGGGGTAATAATTCACCCCTCCACTTT
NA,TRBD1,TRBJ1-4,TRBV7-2,CASSRTGRNEKLFF,TGTGCCAGCAGCCGGACAGGGAGGAATGAAAAACTGTTTTTT
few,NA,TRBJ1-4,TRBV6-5,CASSYSTTGEKLFF,TGTGCCAGCAGTTACTCGACCACGGGTGAAAAACTGTTTTTT
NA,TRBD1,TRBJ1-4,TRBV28,CATRGTGAEKLFF,TGTGCCACCAGGGGGACAGGCGCTGAAAAACTGTTTTTT
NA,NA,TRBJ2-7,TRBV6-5,CASSRGVSYEQYF,TGTGCCAGCAGTCGCGGGGTCTCCTACGAGCAGTACTTC
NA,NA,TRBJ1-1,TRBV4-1,CASSQDSGAGTEAFF,TGCGCCAGCAGCCAAGATTCAGGGGCCGGCACTGAAGCTTTCTTT
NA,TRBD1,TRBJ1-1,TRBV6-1,CASSETGYTEAFF,TGTGCCAGCAGTGAGACAGGGTACACTGAAGCTTTCTTT
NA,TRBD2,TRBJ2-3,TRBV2,CASSETSGGAIDTQYF,TGTGCCAGCAGTGAGACTAGCGGGGGGGCCATAGATACGCAGTATTTT
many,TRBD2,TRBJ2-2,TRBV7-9,CASRGTSGNTGELFF,TGTGCCAGCAGGGGGACTAGCGGGAACACCGGGGAGCTGTTTTTT
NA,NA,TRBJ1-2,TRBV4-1,CASSQDYRVGYGYTF,TGCGCCAGCAGCCAAGACTACAGGGTAGGCTATGGCTACACCTTC
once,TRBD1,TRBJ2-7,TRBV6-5,CASTGPSYEQYF,TGTGCCTCGACAGGGCCATCCTACGAGCAGTACTTC
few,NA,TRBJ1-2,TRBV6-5,CASSYQQNYGYTF,TGTGCCAGCAGTTACCAACAGAACTATGGCTACACCTTC
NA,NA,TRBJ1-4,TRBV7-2,CASSMEGSNEKLFF,TGTGCCAGCAGCATGGAGGGGAGTAATGAAAAACTGTTTTTT
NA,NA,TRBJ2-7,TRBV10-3,CAISPNRQVYEQYF,TGTGCCATCAGCCCTAATAGACAGGTCTACGAGCAGTACTTC
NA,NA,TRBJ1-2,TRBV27,CASSTVMFNGYTF,TGTGCCAGCAGTACAGTGATGTTCAATGGCTACACCTTC
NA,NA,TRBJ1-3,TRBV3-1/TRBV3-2,CASSPRGSISSGNTIYF,TGTGCCAGCAGCCCGCGAGGCAGCATAAGCTCTGGAAACACCATATATTTT